The sequence of this T cell receptor beta chain was determined in a study of T cell changes during pregnancy in multiple sclerosis. The germline V gene has CDR1 SNHLY and CDR2 FYNNEI. This CDR3 spans 10 amino acids. The V and J ends lost 10 bases and 7 bases respectively, with 7 bases between them. TCRdb's copy holds only in-frame clones and misses some; the assay was immunoSEQ multiplex PCR. The table lists around 63,000 clones, about 92% of them singletons. Source: CD8+ T cells from peripheral blood mononuclear cells, taken in the third trimester of pregnancy. The clonotype comes from a female donor in good health, enrolled as a control in a pregnancy study. The chain employs TRBV2 and TRBJ2-2; a weak D match, TRBD2 (5 bases). The CDR3 DNA reads TGTGCCACCCGGGGCGGGGAGCTGTTTTTT. Translating gives CATRGGELFF.